A single TCR beta chain is shown here with its context. This sample was included in a study of chemoradiotherapy in HPV16-positive cancers. CDR3 size: 12 residues. The V end lost 2 bases, the J end lost 4 bases, and 5 bases lay between the germline ends. Germline CDR1 SEHNR, CDR2 FQNEAQ (reference sequence). The data were produced by immunoSEQ multiplex PCR, yet TCRdb's version contains in-frame clones alone and is incomplete. Among about 68,000 clones, about nine tenths were seen once, and the ten largest hold 4% to 4.5%. The chain is built from TRBV7-9 and TRBJ1-1; D not certain. The TCR sequence derives from a human donor with HPV-associated anogenital cancer. The sample was blood, taken from a patient who underwent chemoradiotherapy. The CDR3 region is CASSLLATEAFF. CDR3 nucleotides: TGTGCCAGCAGCTTACTAGCCACTGAAGCTTTCTTT.